Presented here are 8 T cell receptor beta chains from one specimen sequenced in a study of breast tumors, draining lymph nodes, adjacent tissues. Using its own MiXCR run on the multiplex PCR reads, TCRdb lists one record per CDR3 protein. The table has about 270,000 distinct CDR3 sequences, under 35% seen once. Samples came from axillary lymph nodes draining the breast cancer. The specimen was axillary lymph node tissue. The receptors originated from a female donor with breast cancer. Some clones in this sample may be carry-over from other donors' samples.

The table lists this clonotype with many counts. This sequence joins TRBV20-1 and TRBJ2-5; perhaps TRBD2 as D (5 bases). This CDR3 is built from 14 residues. Germline CDR1 and CDR2: DFQATT and SNEGSKA (reference sequence). V shed 5 bases and J shed 1 base, with 14 bases lying between them. The chain's CDR3 is CSAGGEGFQETQYF. CDR3 DNA: TGCAGTGCTGGCGGCGAGGGCTTCCAAGAGACCCAGTACTTC.

This clonotype was found many times. V is TRBV12-3 or TRBV12-4 and J is TRBJ2-1; 8 bases map to TRBD1. V gave up 7 bases and J gave up 6 bases; unmatched junction bases: 14. This CDR3 has 16 residues. CDR3 residues: CASTIPTGGRSNEQFF. For the CDR3, the DNA is TGTGCCAGCACCATCCCAACAGGGGGGCGGAGCAATGAGCAGTTCTTC.

On this clonotype itself: A much more abundant neighbour one base away suggests this may be a read error. The V gene is TRBV6-5, the J gene TRBJ2-7, with D hard to call. With 5 bases removed from V and 6 bases from J, the gap between germline ends came to 8 bases. The germline CDR1 and CDR2 sequences are MNHEY and SVGAGI. CDR3 size: 11 residues. This chain's CDR3 is CASSQYGEQYF. CDR3 DNA: TGTGCCAGCAGTCAGTACGGCGAGCAGTACTTC.

This clonotype was seen only a few times. A much larger clonotype is one base distant, so this may be a read error. The chain is built from TRBV5-4 and TRBJ2-6; tentatively, D is TRBD1 (6 bases). Germline V gene sequence: CDR1 SGHNT, CDR2 YYREEE (reference sequence). The CDR3 has 20 residues. Trimming cost V 4 bases and J 1 base, with 24 bases left between them. The CDR3 sequence is CASSPHLAQGNPSGANVLTF. The CDR3 coding sequence is TGTGCCAGCAGCCCTCACCTGGCACAGGGAAATCCGTCTGGGGCCAACGTCCTGACTTTC.

To note about this clonotype: It may be a read error: a sequence one base away is much more abundant. This chain links TRBV19 with TRBJ2-7; D possibly matches TRBD1 or TRBD2 (5 bases each). The CDR3 consists of 16 residues. Germline V gene data show CDR1 as LNHDA and CDR2 as SQIVND (reference sequence). Deletions cut 2 bases from V and 2 bases from J, with 16 bases between. Here the CDR3 reads CASSIRSLGAAYEQYF. In nucleotides, the CDR3 is TGTGCCAGTAGTATACGGTCTCTCGGGGCGGCCTACGAGCAGTACTTC.

The chain recombines TRBV6-5 with TRBJ2-5; TRBD2 agrees at 8 bases. Germline V CDR1 and CDR2: MNHEY, SVGAGI. The length of the CDR3 is 15 residues. Trimming took 1 base from V and 7 from J; bases not matched to a gene: 8. CDR3 amino acids: CASSYYSGGLGTQYF. CDR3 nucleotide sequence: TGTGCCAGCAGTTACTATTCGGGGGGGTTGGGGACCCAGTACTTC.

As concerns this clonotype: This sequence may be a read error, since a much larger clone differs from it by one base. V is TRBV30 and J is TRBJ2-7; 7 positions match TRBD2. The V gene's germline CDR1 is GTSNPN and CDR2 SVGIG (reference sequence). The CDR3 length is 13 residues. The CDR3 coding sequence is TGTGCCTGGAGAGCGGGACTACTTTACGGGCAGTACTTC. Translating gives CAWRAGLLYGQYF.

This clonotype was found many times. The CDR3 DNA sequence: TGTGCCAGCCGCGACATGACAGGGGACGGAGAGACCCAGTACTTC. This gives the protein CASRDMTGDGETQYF. This chain links TRBV5-5 with TRBJ2-5, with TRBD1 matching over 8 bases. Germline trimming cut 7 bases from V and 4 bases from J; bases unmatched to any gene: 12. There are 15 residues in the CDR3. CDR1 SGHKS and CDR2 YYEKEE come from the germline V gene (reference sequence).